A selection of T cell receptor beta chains follows, all from one sample in a study of T cell responses to AZD1222 COVID-19 vaccine. Assay: immunoSEQ multiplex PCR; the TCRdb copy retains only in-frame clones and omits some. Here the sample spans tens of thousands of clones, 92% being singletons. Sequences were derived from peripheral blood, sampled on day 0 of AZD1222 vaccination. The receptors here all came from an adult in good health. The CDR3 runs from the conserved cysteine through the conserved F or W. D genes are given only for firm matches. The size entry is marked missing in some rows and otherwise reads once, few, many or a size class.

size,D,J,V,CDR3,DNA
-,-,TRBJ1-2,TRBV7-2,CASSLVGGPLAFGYTF,TGTGCCAGCAGCTTAGTGGGGGGGCCCCTGGCTTTTGGCTACACCTTC
-,-,TRBJ1-5,TRBV15,CATNALGSNQPQHF,TGTGCCACCAATGCTCTGGGGAGCAATCAGCCCCAGCATTTT
-,TRBD2,TRBJ2-5,TRBV6-5,CASTLAGGKETQYF,TGTGCCAGCACCTTAGCGGGAGGGAAAGAGACCCAGTACTTC
-,-,TRBJ1-1,TRBV28,CASSLRAWTEAFF,TGTGCCAGCAGCCTGAGGGCGTGGACTGAAGCTTTCTTT
few,-,TRBJ1-2,TRBV24-1,CATSDNEWDYGYTF,TGTGCCACCAGTGATAATGAGTGGGACTATGGCTACACCTTC
-,-,TRBJ2-7,TRBV28,CASSPNARGPPYEQYF,TGTGCCAGCAGCCCTAATGCCCGGGGACCACCCTACGAGCAGTACTTC
-,-,TRBJ2-4,TRBV18,CASSVVRPPDIQYF,TGTGCCAGCTCAGTCGTTCGCCCCCCAGACATTCAGTACTTC
few,TRBD1,TRBJ1-6,TRBV9,CASSLEGGQQNSPLHF,TGTGCCAGCAGCCTGGAAGGGGGACAGCAAAATTCACCCCTCCACTTT
-,TRBD2,TRBJ2-1,TRBV6-2/TRBV6-3,CASSYIRGGEQFF,TGTGCCAGCAGTTACATCCGGGGGGGTGAGCAGTTCTTC
-,TRBD2,TRBJ2-2,TRBV29-1,CSVEAGGGTGELFF,TGCAGCGTTGAAGCGGGAGGAGGCACCGGGGAGCTGTTTTTT
-,TRBD2,TRBJ2-1,TRBV5-6,CASSLGTSGLNEQFF,TGTGCCAGCAGCCTCGGGACTAGCGGCCTTAATGAGCAGTTCTTC
-,-,TRBJ1-6,TRBV11-3,CASSARDRDNSPLHF,TGTGCCAGCAGCGCCCGGGACCGCGATAATTCACCCCTCCACTTT
once,-,TRBJ2-7,TRBV12-3/TRBV12-4,CASRGVSYEQYF,TGTGCCAGCAGGGGGGTCTCCTACGAGCAGTACTTC
-,-,TRBJ2-3,TRBV5-1,CASSSLPTDTQYF,TGCGCCAGCAGCTCCCTCCCCACAGATACGCAGTATTTT
-,-,TRBJ1-6,TRBV29-1,CSARTGDNSPLHF,TGCAGCGCTCGTACCGGGGATAATTCACCCCTCCACTTT
-,-,TRBJ1-1,TRBV6-2/TRBV6-3,CASSYYTEAFF,TGTGCCAGCAGTTACTACACTGAAGCTTTCTTT
once,TRBD2,TRBJ2-7,TRBV5-1,CASSEGTSGTYEQYF,TGCGCCAGCAGCGAAGGGACTAGCGGGACGTACGAGCAGTACTTC
-,TRBD2,TRBJ2-3,TRBV27,CASSLLSGRAKDTQYF,TGTGCCAGCAGTTTATTGAGCGGGAGGGCCAAGGATACGCAGTATTTT
-,TRBD1,TRBJ2-1,TRBV6-4,CASSGSEGQGYNEQFF,TGTGCCAGCAGTGGGTCAGAGGGACAGGGATACAATGAGCAGTTCTTC
-,-,TRBJ1-1,TRBV19,CASSRQGDTEAFF,TGTGCCAGTAGTCGGCAGGGTGACACTGAAGCTTTCTTT
-,TRBD2,TRBJ2-1,TRBV7-9,CASLTGASGRHEQFF,TGTGCCAGCCTCACCGGCGCTAGCGGGAGACATGAGCAGTTCTTC
few,-,TRBJ1-1,TRBV5-1,CASSLVGTQGETEAFF,TGCGCCAGCAGCTTGGTGGGGACGCAGGGTGAGACTGAAGCTTTCTTT
-,TRBD1,TRBJ2-7,TRBV4-1,CASSQVLTGPSYEQYF,TGCGCCAGCAGCCAAGTTCTGACAGGGCCCTCCTACGAGCAGTACTTC